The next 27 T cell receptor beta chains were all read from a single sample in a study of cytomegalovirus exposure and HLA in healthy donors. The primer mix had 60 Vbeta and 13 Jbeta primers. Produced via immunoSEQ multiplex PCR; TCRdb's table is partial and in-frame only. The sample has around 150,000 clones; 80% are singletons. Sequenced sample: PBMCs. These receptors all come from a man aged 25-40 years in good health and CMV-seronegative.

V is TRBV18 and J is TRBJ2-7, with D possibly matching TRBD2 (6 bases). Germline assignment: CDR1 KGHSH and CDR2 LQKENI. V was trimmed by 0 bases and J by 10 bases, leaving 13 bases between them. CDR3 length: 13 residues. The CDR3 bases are TGTGCCAGCTCACCACCTGGTAGGGAGGAACAGTACTTC. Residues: CASSPPGREEQYF.

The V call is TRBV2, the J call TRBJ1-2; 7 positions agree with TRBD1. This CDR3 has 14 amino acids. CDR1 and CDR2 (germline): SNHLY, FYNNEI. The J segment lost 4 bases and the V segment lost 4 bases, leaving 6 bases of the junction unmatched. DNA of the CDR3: TGTGCCAGCAGTGTCCAGGGGGAAGGCTATGGCTACACCTTC. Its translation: CASSVQGEGYGYTF.

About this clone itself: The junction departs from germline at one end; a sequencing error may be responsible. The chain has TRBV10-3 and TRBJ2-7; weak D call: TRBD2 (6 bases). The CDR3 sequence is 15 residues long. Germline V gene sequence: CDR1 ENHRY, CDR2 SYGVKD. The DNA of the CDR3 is TGTGCCAGCAGTCAGGGAGGCCTTAGCTCCTACGAGCAGTACTTC. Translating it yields CASSQGGLSSYEQYF.

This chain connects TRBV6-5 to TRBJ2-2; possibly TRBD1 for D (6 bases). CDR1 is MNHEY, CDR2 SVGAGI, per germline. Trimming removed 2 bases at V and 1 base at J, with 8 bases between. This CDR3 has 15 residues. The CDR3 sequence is CASSYGRGNTGELFF. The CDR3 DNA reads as TGTGCCAGCAGTTACGGCAGGGGGAACACCGGGGAGCTGTTTTTT.

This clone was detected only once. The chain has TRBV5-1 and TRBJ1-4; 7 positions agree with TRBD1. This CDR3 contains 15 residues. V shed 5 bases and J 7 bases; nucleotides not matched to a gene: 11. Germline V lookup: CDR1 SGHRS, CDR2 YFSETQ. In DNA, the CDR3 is TGCGCCAGCAGGACAGGAAGGGGGCGCGCTGAAAAACTGTTTTTT. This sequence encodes CASRTGRGRAEKLFF.

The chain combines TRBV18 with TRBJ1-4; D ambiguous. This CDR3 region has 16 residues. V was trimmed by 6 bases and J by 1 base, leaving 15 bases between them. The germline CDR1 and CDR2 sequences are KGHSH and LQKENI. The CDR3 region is CASSPLEGGTNEKLFF. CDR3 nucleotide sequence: TGTGCCAGCTCGCCCCTCGAGGGAGGAACTAATGAAAAACTGTTTTTT.

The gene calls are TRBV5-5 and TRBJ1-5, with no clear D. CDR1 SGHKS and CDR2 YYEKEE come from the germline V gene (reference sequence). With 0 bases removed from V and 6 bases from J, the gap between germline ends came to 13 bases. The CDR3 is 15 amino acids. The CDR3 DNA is TGTGCCAGCAGCTTGGGGGTGGGCCTCCCTCAGCCCCAGCATTTT. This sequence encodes CASSLGVGLPQPQHF.

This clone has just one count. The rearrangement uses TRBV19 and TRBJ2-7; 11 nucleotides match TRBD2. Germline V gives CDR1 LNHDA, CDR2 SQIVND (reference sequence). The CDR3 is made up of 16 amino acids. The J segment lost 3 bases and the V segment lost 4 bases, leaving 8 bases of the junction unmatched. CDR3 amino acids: CASSNPGTSGYYEQYF. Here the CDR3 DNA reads TGTGCCAGTAGTAACCCCGGGACTAGCGGTTACTACGAGCAGTACTTC. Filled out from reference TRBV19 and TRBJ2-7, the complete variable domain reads DGGITQSPKYLFRKEGQNVTLSCEQNLNHDAMYWYRQDPGQGLRLIYYSQIVNDFQKGDIAEGYSVSREKKESFPLTVTSAQKNPTAFYLCASSNPGTSGYYEQYFGPGTRLTVT.

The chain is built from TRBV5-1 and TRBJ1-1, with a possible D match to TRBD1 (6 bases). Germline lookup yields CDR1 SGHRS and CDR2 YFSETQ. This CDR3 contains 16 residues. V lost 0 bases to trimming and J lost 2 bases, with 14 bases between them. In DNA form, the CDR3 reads TGCGCCAGCAGCTTGGGCCCGGGACAACTTAACACTGAAGCTTTCTTT. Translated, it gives CASSLGPGQLNTEAFF.

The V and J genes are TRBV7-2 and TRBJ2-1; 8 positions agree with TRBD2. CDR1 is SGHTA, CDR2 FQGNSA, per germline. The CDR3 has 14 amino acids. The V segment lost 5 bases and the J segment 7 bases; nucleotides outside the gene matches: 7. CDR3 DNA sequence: TGTGCCAGCAGCCCCAGCGGGAGTCGAAATGAGCAGTTCTTC. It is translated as CASSPSGSRNEQFF.

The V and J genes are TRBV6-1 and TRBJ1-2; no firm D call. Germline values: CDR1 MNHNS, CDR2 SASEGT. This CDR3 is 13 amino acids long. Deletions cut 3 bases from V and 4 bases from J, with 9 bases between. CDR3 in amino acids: CASSEMGFYGYTF. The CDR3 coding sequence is TGTGCCAGCAGTGAGATGGGCTTCTATGGCTACACCTTC.

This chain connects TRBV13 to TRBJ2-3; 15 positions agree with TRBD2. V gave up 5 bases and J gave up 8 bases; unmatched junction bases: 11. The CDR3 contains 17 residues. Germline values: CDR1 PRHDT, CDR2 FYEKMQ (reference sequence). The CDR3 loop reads CASSPPPGLAGGRTQYF. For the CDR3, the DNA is TGTGCCAGCAGCCCTCCCCCGGGACTAGCGGGAGGTCGTACGCAGTATTTT.

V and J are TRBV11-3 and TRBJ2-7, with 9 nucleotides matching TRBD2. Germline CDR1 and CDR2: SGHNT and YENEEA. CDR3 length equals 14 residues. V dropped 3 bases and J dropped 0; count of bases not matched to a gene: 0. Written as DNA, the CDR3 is TGTGCCAGCAGCTTGGGACTAGCCTCCTACGAGCAGTACTTC. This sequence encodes CASSLGLASYEQYF.

Written as DNA, the CDR3 is TGTGCCAGCAGTTACTCGATAACGATAGGAGGGAACGAGCAGTACTTC. Amino acids: CASSYSITIGGNEQYF. The chain uses TRBV6-6 and TRBJ2-5; possibly TRBD2 for D (6 bases). The J call is in doubt because the DNA end fits TRBJ2-7 better. Germline CDR1 reads MNHNY; CDR2 reads SVGAGI (reference sequence). CDR3 size: 16 residues.

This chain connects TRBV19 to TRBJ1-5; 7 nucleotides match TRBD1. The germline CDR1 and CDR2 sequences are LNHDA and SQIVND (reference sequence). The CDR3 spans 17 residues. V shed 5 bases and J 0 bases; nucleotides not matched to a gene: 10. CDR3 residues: CASSPRQGPYSNQPQHF. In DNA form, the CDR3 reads TGTGCCAGTAGTCCTCGACAGGGCCCTTATAGCAATCAGCCCCAGCATTTT.

CDR3 bases: TGTGCCTCCCCCGGGAGCGGGCTGAAAGATACGCAGTATTTT. Translation gives CASPGSGLKDTQYF. The chain is built from TRBV2 and TRBJ2-3; D perhaps matches TRBD2 (6 bases). Trimming removed 11 bases at V and 5 bases at J, with 20 bases between. This CDR3 contains 14 residues. The germline gives CDR1 SNHLY, CDR2 FYNNEI.

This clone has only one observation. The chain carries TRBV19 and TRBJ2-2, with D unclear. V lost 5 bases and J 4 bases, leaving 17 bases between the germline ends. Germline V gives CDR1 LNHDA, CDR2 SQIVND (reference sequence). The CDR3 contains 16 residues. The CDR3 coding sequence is TGTGCCAGTAGTTTCCGACTGGAGCTTAGCACCGGGGAGCTGTTTTTT. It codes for CASSFRLELSTGELFF.

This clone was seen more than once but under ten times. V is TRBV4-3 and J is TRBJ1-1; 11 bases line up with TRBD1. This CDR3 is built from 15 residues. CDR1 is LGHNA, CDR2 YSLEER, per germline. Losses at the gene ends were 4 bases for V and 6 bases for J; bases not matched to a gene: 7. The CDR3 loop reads CASSRGGTGGSEAFF. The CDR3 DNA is TGCGCCAGCAGCCGCGGCGGGACAGGGGGATCTGAAGCTTTCTTT.

The CDR3, as DNA: TGTGCCAGCAGTCGGGGGACTAGCGTCTACGAGCAGTACTTC. This encodes CASSRGTSVYEQYF. This chain uses TRBV28 with TRBJ2-7; 10 bases agree with TRBD2. Trimming at V came to 5 bases and at J to 3 bases, leaving 4 bases not matched to a gene. This CDR3 comprises 14 residues. The germline CDR1 and CDR2 sequences are MDHEN and SYDVKM.

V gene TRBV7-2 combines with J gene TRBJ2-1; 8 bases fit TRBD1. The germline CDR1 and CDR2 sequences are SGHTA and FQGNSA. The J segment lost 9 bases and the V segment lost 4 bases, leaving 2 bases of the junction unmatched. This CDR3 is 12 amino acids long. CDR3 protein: CASSSQGGEQFF. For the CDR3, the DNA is TGTGCCAGCAGCTCACAGGGGGGTGAGCAGTTCTTC.

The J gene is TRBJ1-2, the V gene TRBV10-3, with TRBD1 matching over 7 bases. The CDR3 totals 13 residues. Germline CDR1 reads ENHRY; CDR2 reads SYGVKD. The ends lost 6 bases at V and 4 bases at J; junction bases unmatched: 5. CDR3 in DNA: TGTGCCATCAGCGGACAGGAGGGCTATGGCTACACCTTC. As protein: CAISGQEGYGYTF.

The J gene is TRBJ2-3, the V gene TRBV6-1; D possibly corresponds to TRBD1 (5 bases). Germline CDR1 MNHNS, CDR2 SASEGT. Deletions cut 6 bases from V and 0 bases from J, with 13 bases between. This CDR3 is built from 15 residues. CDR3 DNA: TGTGCCAGCAGCGCTCGACAGCCTAGCACAGATACGCAGTATTTT. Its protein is CASSARQPSTDTQYF.

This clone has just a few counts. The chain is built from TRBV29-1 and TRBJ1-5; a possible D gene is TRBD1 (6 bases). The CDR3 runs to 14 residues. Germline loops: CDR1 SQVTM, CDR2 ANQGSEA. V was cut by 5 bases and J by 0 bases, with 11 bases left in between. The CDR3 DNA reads TGCAGCGTTCGGACAGCCGATAGCAATCAGCCCCAGCATTTT. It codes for CSVRTADSNQPQHF.

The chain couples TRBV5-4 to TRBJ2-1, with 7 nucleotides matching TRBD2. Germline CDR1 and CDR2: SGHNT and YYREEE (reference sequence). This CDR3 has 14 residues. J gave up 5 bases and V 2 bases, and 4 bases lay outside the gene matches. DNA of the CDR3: TGTGCCAGCAGCTTTGGGGGAGGGGACAATGAGCAGTTCTTC. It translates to CASSFGGGDNEQFF.

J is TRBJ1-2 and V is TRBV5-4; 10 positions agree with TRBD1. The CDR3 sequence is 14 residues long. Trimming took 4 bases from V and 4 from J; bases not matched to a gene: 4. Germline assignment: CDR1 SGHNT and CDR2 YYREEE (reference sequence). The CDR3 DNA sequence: TGTGCCAGCAGCGCGGACAGGGGGGGCTATGGCTACACCTTC. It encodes CASSADRGGYGYTF.

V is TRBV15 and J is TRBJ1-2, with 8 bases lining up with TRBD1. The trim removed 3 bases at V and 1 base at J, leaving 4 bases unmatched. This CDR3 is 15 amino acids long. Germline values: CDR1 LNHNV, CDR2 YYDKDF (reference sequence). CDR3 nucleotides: TGTGCCACCAGCAGGGGCAGGGGGCTTAACTATGGCTACACCTTC. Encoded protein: CATSRGRGLNYGYTF.

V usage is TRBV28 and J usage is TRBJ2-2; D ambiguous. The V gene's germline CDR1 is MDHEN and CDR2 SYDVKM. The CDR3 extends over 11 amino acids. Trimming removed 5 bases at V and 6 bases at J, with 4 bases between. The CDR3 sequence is CASSRAGELFF. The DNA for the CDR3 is TGTGCCAGCAGTCGCGCCGGGGAGCTGTTTTTT.